Below are 30 T cell receptor beta chains sequenced from a single sample in a study of lung T cells in sarcoidosis with Löfgren's syndrome. A single record per CDR3 protein comes from TCRdb applying MiXCR to the reads. The data hold tens of thousands of distinct CDR3 sequences, with 20% to 25% observed a single time. Sequenced: CD4+ T cells from PBMCs. These receptors all stem from a human donor with sarcoidosis (Löfgren's syndrome or another form), or a control subject (not recorded which).

The chain carries TRBV7-8 and TRBJ2-2; D may be TRBD2 (6 bases). The germline V and J ends were trimmed by 8 bases and 2 bases, with 24 bases remaining between them. The CDR3 sequence is 18 residues long. CDR1 and CDR2 (germline): SGHVS, FQNEAQ. CDR3 DNA: TGTGCCAGCGGGCGAGAGCGGGTACCAGGGATAAACACCGGGGAGCTGTTTTTT. Translation gives CASGRERVPGINTGELFF. Complete variable domain (other parts from reference TRBV7-8 and TRBJ2-2): GAGVSQSPRYKVAKRGQDVALRCDPISGHVSLFWYQQALGQGPEFLTYFQNEAQLDKSGLPSDRFFAERPEGSVSTLKIQRTQQEDSAVYLCASGRERVPGINTGELFFGEGSRLTVL.

This clonotype was counted at least ten times. The CDR3 bases are TGTGCCAGCAGCTACGCGGCGTCTCCGACTAGCGGGGGTCGGAAGACCCAGTACTTC. Protein sequence: CASSYAASPTSGGRKTQYF. The rearrangement uses TRBV6-5 and TRBJ2-5; 12 nucleotides agree with TRBD2. The trim removed 6 bases at V and 6 bases at J, leaving 20 bases unmatched. The V gene's germline CDR1 is MNHEY and CDR2 SVGAGI. The CDR3 spans 19 residues.

The V call is TRBV11-1, the J call TRBJ1-3; D is undetermined. The CDR3 loop spans 15 amino acids. Germline assignment: CDR1 SGHAT and CDR2 FQDESV (reference sequence). V lost 1 base and J 4 bases, leaving 11 bases between the germline ends. The CDR3 nucleotides are TGTGCCAGCAGCTTAGAGCGCGTCTCGGGAAACACCATATATTTT. Translation: CASSLERVSGNTIYF.

This clonotype was detected many times. V gene TRBV20-1 combines with J gene TRBJ2-3; tentative D call: TRBD2 (6 bases). Germline lookup yields CDR1 DFQATT and CDR2 SNEGSKA (reference sequence). V was clipped by 0 bases and J by 2 bases, with 12 bases between them. CDR3 size: 15 residues. The CDR3 DNA reads TGCAGTGCTAGAGATGGGAGGCTCCACACAGATACGCAGTATTTT. Translating gives CSARDGRLHTDTQYF.

The sample holds many counts of this clonotype. The gene calls are TRBV6-1 and TRBJ2-5, with 7 bases matching TRBD2. Germline trimming cut 9 bases from V and 7 bases from J; bases unmatched to any gene: 8. The CDR3 consists of 12 residues. Per the germline V gene, CDR1 is MNHNS and CDR2 is SASEGT. The CDR3 reads CASDLAEVTQYF. The CDR3 region has the DNA TGTGCCAGTGACCTAGCGGAGGTGACCCAGTACTTC.

Only a few counts were recorded for this clonotype. This sequence joins TRBV12-3 or TRBV12-4 and TRBJ2-7; 8 bases map to TRBD1. The length of the CDR3 is 14 residues. The junction had 6 bases not matched to a gene; V was cut back by 4 bases and J by 4 bases. CDR3 DNA: TGTGCCAGCAGTTCAGGACAGGGAAAGTACGAGCAGTACTTC. It encodes CASSSGQGKYEQYF.

This clonotype has at least ten counts. CDR3 bases: TGTGCCAGCAGCTTTTCTAGCGGGAGGGCCGCCGATACGCAGTATTTT. It encodes CASSFSSGRAADTQYF. The chain couples TRBV7-2 to TRBJ2-3, with TRBD2 matching 12 bases. This CDR3 has 16 amino acids. V was clipped by 3 bases and J by 6 bases; unmatched bases: 7. CDR1 SGHTA and CDR2 FQGNSA come from the germline V gene.

V and J are TRBV29-1 and TRBJ2-5; the D gene is possibly TRBD2 (5 bases). The CDR3 runs to 12 residues. Trimming pared 6 bases from V and 4 bases from J, leaving 12 bases between. In germline, CDR1 is SQVTM, CDR2 ANQGSEA. The DNA of the CDR3 is TGCAGCGTAGCTGGTCGGGGAGAGACCCAGTACTTC. It is translated as CSVAGRGETQYF. Full variable domain (rest looked up from reference TRBV29-1 and TRBJ2-5): SAVISQKPSRDICQRGTSLTIQCQVDSQVTMMFWYRQQPGQSLTLIATANQGSEATYESGFVIDKFPISRPNLTFSTLTVSNMSPEDSSIYLCSVAGRGETQYFGPGTRLLVL.

On this clonotype: This may come from a read error, since a much larger clone is one base off. V is TRBV12-3 or TRBV12-4 and J is TRBJ2-1; D gene ambiguous. The CDR3 length is 13 residues. The CDR3 reads CASRPRKKDEQSF. DNA for the CDR3: TGTGCCAGCAGACCACGTAAGAAAGATGAGCAGTCCTTC.

This clonotype was seen ten or more times. The V call is TRBV6-2 or TRBV6-3, the J call TRBJ1-1; D possibly corresponds to TRBD1 (6 bases). The V gene lost 6 bases and the J gene lost 3 bases, with 11 bases spanning the gap. The germline CDR1 and CDR2 sequences are MNHEY and SVGEGT. CDR3 size: 13 residues. CDR3 protein: CASRSDRYTEAFF. The CDR3 nucleotides are TGTGCCAGCAGATCTGACAGGTACACTGAAGCTTTCTTT.

With regard to this clonotype: As the CDR3 is not closed by the conserved phenylalanine or tryptophan, this likely results from a read error. V is TRBV3-1 and J is TRBJ1-1, with 7 positions matching TRBD1. Per the germline V gene, CDR1 is LGHDT and CDR2 is YNNKEL (reference sequence). The CDR3 sequence is 15 residues long. V gave up 4 bases and J gave up 2 bases; unmatched junction bases: 7. This CDR3 is CASSLTGPSNTEAFL. The DNA for the CDR3 is TGTGCCAGCAGCCTGACAGGGCCTTCAAACACTGAAGCTTTCCTT.

The chain links TRBV20-1 to TRBJ1-1, with a weak D call TRBD1 (6 bases). The germline gives CDR1 DFQATT, CDR2 SNEGSKA (reference sequence). The CDR3 is made up of 16 amino acids. V gave up 5 bases and J gave up 14 bases, with 33 bases separating them. Written as DNA, the CDR3 is TGCAGTGCTGGCCCCCGGGGACATTGGGAGGGAACTGAAACCTTCTTT. Encoded protein: CSAGPRGHWEGTETFF.

In this sample, this clonotype turned up many times. The V gene is TRBV28, the J gene TRBJ1-2, with 7 bases fitting TRBD1. CDR3 length: 13 amino acids. J was trimmed by 1 base and V by 10 bases; bases with no gene match: 6. Germline values: CDR1 MDHEN, CDR2 SYDVKM. The CDR3 region has the DNA TGTGCCACTCAAGCAGGGGGTAACTATGGCTACACCTTC. It specifies CATQAGGNYGYTF.

This clonotype appeared many times. V usage is TRBV7-2 and J usage is TRBJ2-1; 7 bases are shared with TRBD2. Germline V lookup: CDR1 SGHTA, CDR2 FQGNSA. The V and J ends lost 3 bases and 2 bases, in that order; junction bases with no gene match: 1. This CDR3 region has 14 residues. The CDR3 loop is CASSLSGTYNEQFF. DNA for the CDR3: TGTGCCAGCAGCTTGAGCGGGACCTACAATGAGCAGTTCTTC.

This clonotype occurred many times. The chain has TRBV6-1 and TRBJ1-6, with 9 positions matching TRBD1. V trimming: 7 bases; J trimming: 15 bases; junction bases outside the gene matches: 19. Germline V gene lookup returns CDR1 MNHNS and CDR2 SASEGT. CDR3 length equals 16 residues. The CDR3 is CASTLGQGAPRGFLHF. The CDR3 DNA follows: TGTGCCAGCACCCTGGGACAGGGAGCGCCTCGAGGTTTCCTCCACTTT.

Of note for this clonotype: This may arise from a read error, as a much more abundant clone is one base away. J is TRBJ2-5 and V is TRBV7-2, with D possibly being TRBD1 (5 bases). Germline CDR1 reads SGHTA; CDR2 reads FQGNSA. Deletions cut 5 bases from V and 9 bases from J, with 10 bases between. The CDR3 runs to 11 residues. The CDR3: CASSLQGAQYF. The CDR3 nucleotides are TGTGCCAGCAGCCTTCAAGGGGCCCAGTACTTC. Full variable domain (rest looked up from reference TRBV7-2 and TRBJ2-5): GAGVSQSPSNKVTEKGKDVELRCDPISGHTALYWYRQSLGQGLEFLIYFQGNSAPDKSGLPSDRFSAERTGGSVSTLTIQRTQQEDSAVYLCASSLQGAQYFGPGTRLLVL.

This clonotype showed up many times. The chain carries TRBV7-9 and TRBJ1-5, with no clear D. This CDR3 has 12 amino acids. Germline V gene sequence: CDR1 SEHNR, CDR2 FQNEAQ (reference sequence). V shed 5 bases and J shed 6 bases, with 8 bases lying between them. The DNA of the CDR3 is TGTGCCAGCAGCCCTATCGGTCAGCCCCAGCATTTT. Protein product: CASSPIGQPQHF.

The chain employs TRBV5-4 and TRBJ2-4, with TRBD2 matching 8 bases. V lost 2 bases, J lost 0 bases, and 7 bases stayed unmatched. The CDR3 consists of 17 residues. Looked up from germline, CDR1 is SGHNT and CDR2 is YYREEE (reference sequence). Written as DNA, the CDR3 is TGTGCCAGCAGCTTCGCCGGGGGGGGGCGAGCCAAAAACATTCAGTACTTC. It translates to CASSFAGGGRAKNIQYF. The full variable domain, completed using reference TRBV5-4 and TRBJ2-4, is ETGVTQSPTHLIKTRGQQVTLRCSSQSGHNTVSWYQQALGQGPQFIFQYYREEENGRGNFPPRFSGLQFPNYSSELNVNALELDDSALYLCASSFAGGGRAKNIQYFGAGTRLSVL.

This clonotype appeared many times. V is TRBV19 and J is TRBJ2-4; 11 bases line up with TRBD2. Trimming removed 6 bases from V and 1 base from J; junction bases left unmatched: 14. Germline V gives CDR1 LNHDA, CDR2 SQIVND (reference sequence). CDR3 length: 19 amino acids. CDR3 residues: CASRTKLAGDPTAKNIQYF. The CDR3 DNA is TGTGCCAGTAGGACCAAACTAGCGGGGGACCCGACGGCCAAAAACATTCAGTACTTC.

The CDR3 here is CASLRLAPDTQYF. The CDR3 region has the DNA TGTGCCAGCCTAAGACTAGCGCCAGATACGCAGTATTTT. The chain combines TRBV18 with TRBJ2-3, with 8 bases lining up with TRBD2. The germline gives CDR1 KGHSH, CDR2 LQKENI. This CDR3 has 13 amino acids. The V gene end was trimmed by 8 bases and the J gene end by 4 bases; junction bases not matched to a gene: 5.

This clonotype has ten or more counts. This sequence joins TRBV28 and TRBJ1-2; D is perhaps TRBD1 (6 bases). This CDR3 spans 12 amino acids. Trimming removed 4 bases at V and 5 bases at J, with 8 bases between. Germline V CDR1 and CDR2: MDHEN, SYDVKM. DNA of the CDR3: TGTGCCAGCAGTTCAGGGGAATATGGCTACACCTTC. Its translation: CASSSGEYGYTF.

In this sample, this clonotype turned up a few times. A much larger clone is a single base away; this may be a read error. This chain uses TRBV25-1 with TRBJ1-5; D is unresolved. CDR1 is MGHDK and CDR2 is SYGVNS in the germline V gene. The CDR3 sequence is 13 residues long. V was shortened by 8 bases and J by 2 bases, with 10 bases between the two germline ends. The CDR3 loop reads CASGEGGNQPQHF. The CDR3 DNA sequence: TGTGCCAGCGGCGAAGGCGGCAATCAGCCCCAGCATTTT.

This chain joins TRBV28 and TRBJ1-5; D possibly corresponds to TRBD1 (6 bases). The V gene lost 5 bases and the J gene lost 3 bases, with 14 bases spanning the gap. The germline V gene encodes CDR1 MDHEN and CDR2 SYDVKM. The CDR3 totals 15 residues. The CDR3 loop reads CASSLGGQNNQPQHF. The DNA for the CDR3 is TGTGCCAGCAGTCTGGGGGGCCAGAACAATCAGCCCCAGCATTTT.

This clonotype was detected ten times or more. The rearrangement links TRBV2 to TRBJ1-5; D remains unclear. Deletions cut 3 bases from V and 0 bases from J, with 9 bases between. Germline assignment: CDR1 SNHLY and CDR2 FYNNEI. The CDR3 extends over 15 amino acids. The CDR3 sequence is CASSDGRNSNQPQHF. The CDR3 coding sequence is TGTGCCAGCAGTGATGGGCGGAATAGCAATCAGCCCCAGCATTTT.

A word on this clonotype: Its ends do not fully match the called genes, so a read error is possible. The rearrangement uses TRBV6-1 and TRBJ2-5, with TRBD1 matching over 7 bases. Germline V gene lookup returns CDR1 MNHNS and CDR2 SASEGT. This CDR3 contains 18 residues. CDR3 coding DNA: TGTACCAGCGGTGAATCGATGGTAGGGGACAGTGCGTTTGAGACCCAGTACTTC. Translating gives CTSGESMVGDSAFETQYF.

This clonotype appeared many times. V and J are TRBV7-2 and TRBJ2-3; D perhaps matches TRBD1 (6 bases). Trimming left V 5 bases short and J 0 bases short, with 12 bases between. Per germline, CDR1 SGHTA and CDR2 FQGNSA. The CDR3 spans 15 residues. CDR3 region: CASSLGQPSTDTQYF. CDR3 DNA sequence: TGTGCCAGCAGCCTTGGACAGCCGAGCACAGATACGCAGTATTTT.

This clonotype was observed many times. The chain recombines TRBV4-2 with TRBJ1-4, with a weak D call TRBD1 (5 bases). This CDR3 region has 13 residues. V shed 2 bases and J shed 5 bases, with 6 bases lying between them. The V gene's germline CDR1 is LGHNA and CDR2 YNFKEQ. CDR3 sequence (DNA): TGTGCCAGCAGCCAACCAGGGAATGAAAAACTGTTTTTT. This gives the protein CASSQPGNEKLFF.

This clonotype was observed at least ten times. The genes are TRBV6-1 and TRBJ2-5; perhaps TRBD2 as D (6 bases). CDR3 length equals 14 residues. Trimming stripped 7 bases from V and 2 bases from J, with 14 bases between. Germline V CDR1 and CDR2: MNHNS, SASEGT. Here the CDR3 DNA reads TGTGCCAGCAAAGGAGGGTGGCTGCAAGAGACCCAGTACTTC. Amino acids: CASKGGWLQETQYF.

Comment on this clonotype: A much larger clone differs by one base, so this may be a read error. V gene TRBV20-1 combines with J gene TRBJ1-2; D not certain. CDR3 length equals 13 residues. The germline CDR1 and CDR2 sequences are DFQATT and SNEGSKA (reference sequence). CDR3 sequence reads: CGASTRANYGYTF. The CDR3 nucleotides are TGCGGTGCTAGCACAAGAGCTAACTATGGCTACACCTTC.

This clonotype was detected many times. V gene TRBV7-9 combines with J gene TRBJ2-6; the D is unclear. This CDR3 has 16 amino acids. The V end was cut by 5 bases, the J end by 2 bases, with 13 bases between. CDR1 SEHNR and CDR2 FQNEAQ come from the germline V gene (reference sequence). CDR3 coding DNA: TGTGCCAGCAGCGGTAGGACGGGCACTGGGGCCAACGTCCTGACTTTC. Its translation is CASSGRTGTGANVLTF.